One sample yielded the 4 T cell receptor beta chains listed below, sequenced in a study of control samples from healthy donors and cancer patients. The protocol was immunoSEQ multiplex PCR, while the TCRdb copy is restricted to in-frame clones and leaves out a portion. The sample has around 95,000 clones, roughly 87% seen once. Sequencing was performed on blood. The source is a woman in her fifties or sixties in good health.

The sample holds a few counts of this clone. The chain has TRBV30 and TRBJ1-1, with a weak D call TRBD1 (6 bases). The CDR3 covers 15 residues. Trimming removed 2 bases at V and 1 base at J, with 14 bases between. The germline gives CDR1 GTSNPN, CDR2 SVGIG (reference sequence). CDR3 DNA sequence: TGTGCCTGGAGTCTACCGGACAGAACGAACACTGAAGCTTTCTTT. This codes for CAWSLPDRTNTEAFF.

The chain joins TRBV4-1 to TRBJ2-2, with 8 positions matching TRBD2. The CDR3 consists of 17 residues. Looked up from germline, CDR1 is MGHRA and CDR2 is YSYEKL. V lost 2 bases to trimming and J lost 2 bases; unmatched junction nucleotides: 7. The CDR3 reads CASSQLLAGSNTGELFF. CDR3 in DNA: TGCGCCAGCAGCCAACTATTAGCGGGAAGCAACACCGGGGAGCTGTTTTTT.

A single count supports this clone. The rearrangement uses TRBV28 and TRBJ1-3; TRBD1 is a possible D gene (6 bases). This CDR3 has 17 residues. The V gene lost 6 bases and the J gene lost 3 bases, with 21 bases spanning the gap. Germline V gives CDR1 MDHEN, CDR2 SYDVKM. The CDR3 DNA follows: TGTGCCAGCAGGGGGGCCACGGGGGGCGCGAGTGGAAACACCATATATTTT. Its protein product is CASRGATGGASGNTIYF. The variable domain in full, with the rest retrieved from reference TRBV28 and TRBJ1-3, is DVKVTQSSRYLVKRTGEKVFLECVQDMDHENMFWYRQDPGLGLRLIYFSYDVKMKEKGDIPEGYSVSREKKERFSLILESASTNQTSMYLCASRGATGGASGNTIYFGEGSWLTVV.

The chain employs TRBV30 and TRBJ1-3, with D possibly being TRBD1 (6 bases). The germline gives CDR1 GTSNPN, CDR2 SVGIG (reference sequence). The CDR3 extends over 16 amino acids. Trimming stripped 2 bases from V and 1 base from J, with 15 bases between. The CDR3 region has the DNA TGTGCCTGGAGTCTACGGGGGCGCGGGTCTGGAAACACCATATATTTT. Its protein product is CAWSLRGRGSGNTIYF.